This T cell receptor beta chain was recorded in a study of blood T cell repertoires in COVID-19. V lost 7 bases to trimming and J lost 0 bases, with 16 bases between them. CDR3 length: 15 amino acids. CDR1 is MNHEY and CDR2 is SVGAGI in the germline V gene. TCRdb keeps only in-frame clones here, not all; method: immunoSEQ multiplex PCR. Among 400,000 to 550,000 clones listed, 70% to 90% were seen once. The TCR was taken from a young woman with acute COVID-19. The chain combines TRBV6-5 with TRBJ2-7; TRBD1 might be the D (6 bases). Sequencing was done on a sample of PBMCs or T cells enriched from blood (not recorded which). In DNA, the CDR3 is TGTGCCAGCACAATCATGGGACAAGACTCCTACGAGCAGTACTTC. Protein sequence: CASTIMGQDSYEQYF.